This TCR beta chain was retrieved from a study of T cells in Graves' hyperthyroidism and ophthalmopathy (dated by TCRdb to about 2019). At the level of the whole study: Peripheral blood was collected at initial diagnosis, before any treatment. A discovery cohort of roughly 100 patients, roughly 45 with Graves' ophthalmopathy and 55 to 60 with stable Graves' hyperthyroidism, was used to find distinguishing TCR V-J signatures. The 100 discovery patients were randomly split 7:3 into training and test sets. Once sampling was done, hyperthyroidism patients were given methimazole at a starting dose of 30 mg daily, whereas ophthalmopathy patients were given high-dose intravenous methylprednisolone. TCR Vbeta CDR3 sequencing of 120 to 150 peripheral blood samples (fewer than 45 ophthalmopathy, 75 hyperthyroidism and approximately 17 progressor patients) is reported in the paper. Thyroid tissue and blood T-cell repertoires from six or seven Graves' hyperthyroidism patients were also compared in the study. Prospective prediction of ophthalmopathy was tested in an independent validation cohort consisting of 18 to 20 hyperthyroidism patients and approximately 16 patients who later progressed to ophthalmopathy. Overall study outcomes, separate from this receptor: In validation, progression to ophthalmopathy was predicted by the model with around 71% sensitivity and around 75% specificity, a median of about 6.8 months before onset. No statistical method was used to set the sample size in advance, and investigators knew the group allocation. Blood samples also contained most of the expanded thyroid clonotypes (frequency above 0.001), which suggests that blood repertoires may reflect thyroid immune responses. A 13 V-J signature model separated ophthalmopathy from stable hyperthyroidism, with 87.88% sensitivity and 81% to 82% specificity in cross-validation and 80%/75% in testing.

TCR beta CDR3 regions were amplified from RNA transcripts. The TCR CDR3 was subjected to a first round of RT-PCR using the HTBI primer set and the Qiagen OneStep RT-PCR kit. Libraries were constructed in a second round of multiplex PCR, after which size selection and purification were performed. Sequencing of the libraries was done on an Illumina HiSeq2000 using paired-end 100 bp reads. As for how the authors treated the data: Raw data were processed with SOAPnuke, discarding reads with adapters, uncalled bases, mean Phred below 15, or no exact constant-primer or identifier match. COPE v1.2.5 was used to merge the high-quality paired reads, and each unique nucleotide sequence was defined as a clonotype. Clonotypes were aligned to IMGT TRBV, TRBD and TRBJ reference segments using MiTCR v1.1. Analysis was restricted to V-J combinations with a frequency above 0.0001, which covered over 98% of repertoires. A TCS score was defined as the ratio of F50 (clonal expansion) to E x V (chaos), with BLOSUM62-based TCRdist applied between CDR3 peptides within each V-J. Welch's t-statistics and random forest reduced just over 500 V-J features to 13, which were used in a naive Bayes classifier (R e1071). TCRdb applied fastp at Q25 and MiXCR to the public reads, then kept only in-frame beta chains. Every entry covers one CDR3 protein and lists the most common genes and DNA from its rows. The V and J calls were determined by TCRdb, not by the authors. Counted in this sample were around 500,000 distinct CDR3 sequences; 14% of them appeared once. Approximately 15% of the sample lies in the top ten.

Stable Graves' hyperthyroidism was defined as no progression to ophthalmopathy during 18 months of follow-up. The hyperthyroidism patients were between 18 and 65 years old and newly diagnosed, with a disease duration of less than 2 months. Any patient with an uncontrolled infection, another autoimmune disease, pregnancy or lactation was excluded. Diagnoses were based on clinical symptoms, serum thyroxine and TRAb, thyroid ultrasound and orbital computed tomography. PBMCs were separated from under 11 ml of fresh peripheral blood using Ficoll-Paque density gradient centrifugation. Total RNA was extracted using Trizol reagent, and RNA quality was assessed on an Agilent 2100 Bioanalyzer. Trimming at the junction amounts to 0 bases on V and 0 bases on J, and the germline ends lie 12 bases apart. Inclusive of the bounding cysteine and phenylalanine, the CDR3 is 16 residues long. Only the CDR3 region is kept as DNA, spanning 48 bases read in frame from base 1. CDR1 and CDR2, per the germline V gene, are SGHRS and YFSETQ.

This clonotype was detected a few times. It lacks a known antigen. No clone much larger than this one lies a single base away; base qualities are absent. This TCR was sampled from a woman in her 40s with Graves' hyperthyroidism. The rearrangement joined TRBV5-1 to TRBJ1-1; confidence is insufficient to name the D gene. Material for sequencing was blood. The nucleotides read TGCGCCAGCAGCTTGGCCAGTATTATGATGAACACTGAAGCTTTCTTT. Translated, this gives CASSLASIMMNTEAFF.